The 27 T cell receptor beta chains given below trace back to one sample, sequenced in a study of blood T cell repertoires in COVID-19. Repertoires were generated with immunoSEQ multiplex PCR, while TCRdb's copy carries only in-frame clones and drops some. The sample carries approximately 250,000 clones, about 80% recorded once. Sequencing was carried out using PBMCs or T cells enriched from blood (not recorded which). Every receptor here comes from a young man with acute COVID-19.

The chain joins TRBV10-3 to TRBJ1-3; possibly TRBD1 for D (6 bases). The CDR3 extends over 18 amino acids. The germline V and J ends were trimmed by 2 bases and 0 bases, with 17 bases remaining between them. CDR1 is ENHRY and CDR2 is SYGVKD in the germline V gene. As DNA, the CDR3 is TGTGCCATCAGTGAGCCAAGAGGAAGGGGGGGCTCTGGAAACACCATATATTTT. Its protein product is CAISEPRGRGGSGNTIYF.

The chain has TRBV27 and TRBJ1-1; 9 nucleotides match TRBD1. The CDR3 loop spans 17 amino acids. The V gene end was trimmed by 10 bases and the J gene end by 1 base; junction bases not matched to a gene: 16. Per germline, CDR1 MNHEY and CDR2 SMNVEV (reference sequence). CDR3: CANTNPDRGSKNTEAFF. In DNA, the CDR3 is TGTGCCAACACAAACCCGGACAGGGGAAGCAAGAACACTGAAGCTTTCTTT.

The gene calls are TRBV6-5 and TRBJ1-1; D not resolved. Germline lookup yields CDR1 MNHEY and CDR2 SVGAGI. The length of the CDR3 is 12 residues. With 6 bases removed from V and 5 bases from J, the gap between germline ends came to 10 bases. DNA for the CDR3: TGTGCCAGCAGCCCACCGAGTACTGAAGCTTTCTTT. Protein: CASSPPSTEAFF.

The gene calls are TRBV6-5 and TRBJ2-1, with 10 bases aligning to TRBD1. The CDR3 has 12 amino acids. The trim removed 5 bases at V and 10 bases at J, leaving 2 bases unmatched. Germline V CDR1 and CDR2: MNHEY, SVGAGI. This CDR3 is CASSPTGGEQFF. CDR3 nucleotides: TGTGCCAGCAGTCCGACAGGGGGCGAGCAGTTCTTC.

V gene TRBV7-2 combines with J gene TRBJ2-7, with D unresolved. V was trimmed by 0 bases and J by 4 bases, leaving 7 bases between them. The CDR3 is 13 amino acids. From germline, CDR1 is SGHTA and CDR2 FQGNSA. The DNA of the CDR3 is TGTGCCAGCAGCTTAGCAGAGACATACGAGCAGTACGTC. Encoded protein: CASSLAETYEQYV.

The chain joins TRBV27 to TRBJ2-7; 7 bases line up with TRBD1. Looked up from germline, CDR1 is MNHEY and CDR2 is SMNVEV (reference sequence). J lost 3 bases, V lost 10 bases, and 9 bases had no gene match. The CDR3 covers 13 residues. The CDR3 DNA follows: TGTGCCATCCGACAGGGAACTAGCTACGAGCAGTACGTC. Protein sequence: CAIRQGTSYEQYV.

V usage is TRBV6-5 and J usage is TRBJ1-2; no clear D gene. This CDR3 is 13 amino acids long. Trimming took 2 bases from V and 5 from J, leaving 9 bases between them. The germline V gene has CDR1 MNHEY and CDR2 SVGAGI. The CDR3 nucleotides read TGTGCCAGCAGTTACACTGACGGGTATGGCTACACCTTC. It specifies CASSYTDGYGYTF.

The V gene is TRBV18, the J gene TRBJ1-2; perhaps TRBD1 as D (6 bases). V lost 3 bases to trimming and J lost 6 bases, with 14 bases between them. Germline lookup yields CDR1 KGHSH and CDR2 LQKENI. The CDR3 consists of 14 residues. The CDR3 is CASSPVKGGDGYTF. CDR3 DNA: TGTGCCAGCTCACCGGTCAAGGGGGGGGATGGCTACACCTTC.

This clone was observed a few times. The chain uses TRBV6-2 or TRBV6-3 and TRBJ2-3; a weak D match, TRBD2 (6 bases). Germline V gene data show CDR1 as MNHEY and CDR2 as SVGEGT. V lost 4 bases to trimming and J lost 0 bases, with 8 bases between them. The CDR3 totals 14 residues. The CDR3 region has the DNA TGTGCCAGCAGTTTTGCGGGAAGCACAGATACGCAGTATTTT. It encodes CASSFAGSTDTQYF.

This rearrangement joins TRBV15 to TRBJ2-7; the match to TRBD1 covers 12 bases. The CDR3 is 19 amino acids. CDR1 LNHNV and CDR2 YYDKDF come from the germline V gene (reference sequence). Trimming at V came to 4 bases and at J to 2 bases, leaving 15 bases not matched to a gene. This chain's CDR3 is CATSTTGPGQGAIPYEQYV. The CDR3 nucleotides read TGTGCCACCAGCACCACAGGGCCGGGACAGGGGGCGATCCCCTACGAGCAGTACGTC.

This clone was picked up a small number of times. V gene TRBV29-1 combines with J gene TRBJ1-1, with a weak D call TRBD1 (5 bases). The V end lost 4 bases, the J end lost 5 bases, and 14 bases lay between the germline ends. CDR1 SQVTM and CDR2 ANQGSEA come from the germline V gene. The CDR3 extends over 13 amino acids. CDR3 amino acids: CSVVMGRLTEAFF. CDR3 DNA sequence: TGCAGCGTTGTGATGGGGCGTTTAACTGAAGCTTTCTTT. The full variable domain, rest sourced from reference TRBV29-1 and TRBJ1-1, is SAVISQKPSRDICQRGTSLTIQCQVDSQVTMMFWYRQQPGQSLTLIATANQGSEATYESGFVIDKFPISRPNLTFSTLTVSNMSPEDSSIYLCSVVMGRLTEAFFGQGTRLTVV.

The chain employs TRBV7-6 and TRBJ2-1, with 7 bases matching TRBD2. Germline CDR1 SGHVS, CDR2 FNYEAQ. V shed 1 base, J shed 7 bases, and the junction held 7 bases outside the gene matches. The CDR3 length is 15 residues. CDR3 DNA sequence: TGTGCCAGCAGCTTAGGGGGGGGGTCCCCGAATGAGCAGTTCTTC. It specifies CASSLGGGSPNEQFF.

The V and J genes are TRBV14 and TRBJ1-1; D is unclear. Per the germline V gene, CDR1 is SGHDN and CDR2 is FVKESK. The CDR3 has 12 amino acids. The ends were cut back, 2 bases at V and 6 bases at J, with 7 bases in the middle. As DNA, the CDR3 is TGTGCCAGCAGCCAATCCTCCGCTGAAGCTTTCTTT. Its translation is CASSQSSAEAFF.

The chain employs TRBV19 and TRBJ1-1; D unresolved. V was cut by 8 bases and J by 0 bases, with 7 bases left in between. Germline assignment: CDR1 LNHDA and CDR2 SQIVND (reference sequence). The length of the CDR3 is 12 residues. The CDR3 protein is CASREMNTEAFF. CDR3 bases: TGTGCCAGTCGAGAGATGAACACTGAAGCTTTCTTT.

The gene calls are TRBV4-1 and TRBJ1-1; no clear D gene. Germline V gene data show CDR1 as MGHRA and CDR2 as YSYEKL. Trimming took off 8 bases at V and 0 bases at J, with 13 bases between the two ends. The CDR3 spans 14 residues. Here the CDR3 DNA reads TGCGCCAGCCAAGGACTGACCTTGAACACTGAAGCTTTCTTT. It codes for CASQGLTLNTEAFF.

The chain has TRBV3-1 (or the pseudogene TRBV3-2) and TRBJ1-4; D is unresolved. Trimming pared 3 bases from V and 10 bases from J, leaving 9 bases between. Germline V gene data show CDR1 as LGHDT and CDR2 as YNNKEL (reference sequence). The CDR3 spans 12 residues. The CDR3 DNA follows: TGTGCCAGCAGCCATATTAGTGGAAAACTGTTTTTT. Amino acid sequence: CASSHISGKLFF.

The V and J genes are TRBV7-9 and TRBJ1-2; D perhaps matches TRBD1 (5 bases). Trimming took 1 base from V and 0 from J, leaving 6 bases between them. The germline CDR1 and CDR2 sequences are SEHNR and FQNEAQ (reference sequence). The CDR3 extends over 14 amino acids. The CDR3, as DNA: TGTGCCAGCAGCTTAGAGGGGACTAACTATGGCTACACCTTC. Its protein product is CASSLEGTNYGYTF.

The chain is built from TRBV5-1 and TRBJ2-7; the match to TRBD2 covers 7 bases. CDR3 length: 14 residues. Trimming at V came to 4 bases and at J to 2 bases, leaving 6 bases not matched to a gene. CDR1 is SGHRS, CDR2 YFSETQ, per germline. CDR3 DNA sequence: TGCGCCAGCAGCGCGGGGGACGGAACCTACGAGCAGTACGTC. Amino acids: CASSAGDGTYEQYV.

The sample holds one count of this clone. The rearrangement joins TRBV6-5 to TRBJ1-1; D may be TRBD1 (5 bases). Germline V gives CDR1 MNHEY, CDR2 SVGAGI. The CDR3 is made up of 13 amino acids. The V end lost 6 bases, the J end lost 4 bases, and 12 bases lay between the germline ends. CDR3 nucleotides: TGTGCCAGCAGCGCGGGGAGGGGCACTGAAGCTTTCTTT. Residues: CASSAGRGTEAFF.

This chain connects TRBV4-2 to TRBJ1-5, with D possibly TRBD1 on 6 matching bases. Deletions cut 4 bases from V and 2 bases from J, with 12 bases between. CDR3 size: 15 residues. Looked up from germline, CDR1 is LGHNA and CDR2 is YNFKEQ. CDR3 nucleotides: TGTGCCAGCAGCCCAGAGACAGGTCGCAATCAGCCCCAGCATTTT. Its protein product is CASSPETGRNQPQHF.

This clone came up a few times. Compared with germline, one end of the junction differs, possibly owing to a read error. The J gene is TRBJ2-3, the V gene TRBV5-1; a weak D match, TRBD2 (6 bases). Germline CDR1 is SGHRS and CDR2 is YFSETQ. The CDR3 has 14 residues. CDR3 bases: TGTGCCAGCAGAACTTCCGGGAGCACAGATGCGCAGTATTTT. It encodes CASRTSGSTDAQYF.

V gene TRBV7-9 combines with J gene TRBJ2-2, with a weak D call TRBD2 (6 bases). Germline values: CDR1 SEHNR, CDR2 FQNEAQ (reference sequence). CDR3 length equals 16 residues. V lost 3 bases and J lost 4, with 15 bases in between. The CDR3 DNA reads TGTGCCAGCAGCTTCAGCGGAGGGTTCCCCACCGGGGAGCTGTTTTTT. It yields the protein CASSFSGGFPTGELFF.

The chain recombines TRBV9 with TRBJ1-2; D not resolved. Germline V gene lookup returns CDR1 SGDLS and CDR2 YYNGEE. The length of the CDR3 is 12 residues. Trimming left V 3 bases short and J 4 bases short, with 7 bases between. As DNA, the CDR3 is TGTGCCAGCAGCGGCGGAATCTATGGCTACACCTTC. Residues: CASSGGIYGYTF.

V usage is TRBV5-6 and J usage is TRBJ1-3; TRBD1 is a possible D gene (6 bases). The V gene lost 5 bases and the J gene lost 3 bases, with 9 bases spanning the gap. Germline V gene data show CDR1 as SGHDT and CDR2 as YYEEEE. This CDR3 comprises 13 residues. The DNA of the CDR3 is TGTGCCAGCAGTCCAGGGGTTGGAAACACCATATATTTT. This codes for CASSPGVGNTIYF.

V usage is TRBV5-1 and J usage is TRBJ1-5, with TRBD1 matching 10 bases. Trimming removed 7 bases from V and 6 bases from J; junction bases left unmatched: 7. The CDR3 has 14 amino acids. Germline V CDR1 and CDR2: SGHRS, YFSETQ. The CDR3 DNA follows: TGCGCCAGCTCGACAGGGGGCTTTGGTCAGCCCCAGCATTTT. It encodes CASSTGGFGQPQHF.

The CDR3 loop reads CASSLSGRANLPDTQYF. CDR3 DNA: TGTGCCAGCAGCCTTAGCGGGAGGGCCAATCTCCCAGATACGCAGTATTTT. The rearrangement joins TRBV5-4 to TRBJ2-3, with 11 bases that match TRBD2. Germline V gene sequence: CDR1 SGHNT, CDR2 YYREEE (reference sequence). V shed 4 bases and J 4 bases; nucleotides not matched to a gene: 11. The CDR3 loop spans 17 amino acids. The variable domain in full, with the rest retrieved from reference TRBV5-4 and TRBJ2-3, is ETGVTQSPTHLIKTRGQQVTLRCSSQSGHNTVSWYQQALGQGPQFIFQYYREEENGRGNFPPRFSGLQFPNYSSELNVNALELDDSALYLCASSLSGRANLPDTQYFGPGTRLTVL.

Notes on this clone: Mismatch with germline at one junction end may stem from a read error. This chain connects TRBV5-1 to TRBJ1-2; TRBD1 aligns across 8 bases. CDR1 SGHRS and CDR2 YFSETQ come from the germline V gene. This CDR3 has 16 residues. Here the CDR3 reads CASSSDTGGLRRGYTF. CDR3 coding DNA: TGTGCCAGCAGCTCGGATACAGGGGGACTCCGTAGAGGCTACACCTTC.